The clone carrying this TCR beta chain appeared a few times. TCRdb re-called the RT-PCR reads with MiXCR, one entry per CDR3 protein. The data show fewer than 800,000 distinct CDR3 sequences, 11% to 15% seen once. Sequenced input: memory CD4+ T cells from blood. This clonotype originated in a female donor in good health, serving as a healthy control.

The CDR3 region has the DNA TGTGCCAGCAGCTTGGACAGGGGATGGGGTGAGCAGTTCTTC. Translation gives CASSLDRGWGEQFF. The rearrangement uses TRBV7-2 and TRBJ2-1, with 9 bases fitting TRBD1. After removal of 3 bases from V and 9 bases from J, the junction contained 6 bases not matched to a gene. Germline values: CDR1 SGHTA, CDR2 FQGNSA. This CDR3 is built from 14 residues.